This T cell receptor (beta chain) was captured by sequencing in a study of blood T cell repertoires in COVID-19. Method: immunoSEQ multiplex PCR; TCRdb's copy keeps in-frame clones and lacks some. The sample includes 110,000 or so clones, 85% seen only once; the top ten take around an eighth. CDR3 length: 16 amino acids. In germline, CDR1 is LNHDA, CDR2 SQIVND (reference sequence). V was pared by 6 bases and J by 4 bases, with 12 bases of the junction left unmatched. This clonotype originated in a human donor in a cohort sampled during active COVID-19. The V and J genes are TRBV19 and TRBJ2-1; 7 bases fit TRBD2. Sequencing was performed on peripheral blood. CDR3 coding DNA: TGTGCCAGTAGACTGCGCGGGGGAAAACTTTACAATGAGCAGTTCTTC. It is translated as CASRLRGGKLYNEQFF. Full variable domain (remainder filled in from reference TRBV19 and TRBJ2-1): DGGITQSPKYLFRKEGQNVTLSCEQNLNHDAMYWYRQDPGQGLRLIYYSQIVNDFQKGDIAEGYSVSREKKESFPLTVTSAQKNPTAFYLCASRLRGGKLYNEQFFGPGTRLTVL.